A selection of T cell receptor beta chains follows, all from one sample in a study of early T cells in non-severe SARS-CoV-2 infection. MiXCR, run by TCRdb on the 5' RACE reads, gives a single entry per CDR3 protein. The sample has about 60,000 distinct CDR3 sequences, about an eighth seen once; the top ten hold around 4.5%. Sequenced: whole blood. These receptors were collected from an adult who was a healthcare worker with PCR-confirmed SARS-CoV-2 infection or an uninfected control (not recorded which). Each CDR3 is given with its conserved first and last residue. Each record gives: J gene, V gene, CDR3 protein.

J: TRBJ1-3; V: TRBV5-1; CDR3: CASSLGTAGNTIYF
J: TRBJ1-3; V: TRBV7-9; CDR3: CASSLGGRTGNTIYF
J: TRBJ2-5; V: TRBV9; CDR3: CASSLGAGATPGQETQYF
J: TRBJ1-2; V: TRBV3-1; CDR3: CASSRGAAYGYTF
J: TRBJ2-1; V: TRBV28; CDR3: CASSLRQGRNEQFF
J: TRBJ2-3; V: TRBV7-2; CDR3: CASSPVGTGGYGNTQYF
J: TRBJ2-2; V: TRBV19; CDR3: CASSILGGGDTGELFF
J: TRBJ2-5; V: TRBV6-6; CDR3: CASTWRETQYF
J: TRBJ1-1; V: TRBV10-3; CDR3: CAISESKTGVAFF
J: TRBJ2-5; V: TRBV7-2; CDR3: CASSFQGGYQETQYF
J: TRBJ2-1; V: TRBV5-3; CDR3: CARSAPGLAGLEQFF
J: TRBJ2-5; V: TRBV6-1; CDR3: CASSEEASGGASPQYF